The source of this T cell receptor beta chain is a study of blood T cell repertoires in COVID-19. About the research overall: In each case, the material was cDNA or gDNA derived from T cells, B-cell-depleted T cells, or PBMCs.

Trimming stripped 3 bases from V and 3 bases from J, with 11 bases between. In germline, CDR1 is GTSNPN, CDR2 SVGIG (reference sequence). The CDR3 spans 13 residues. Only in-frame clones appear in the TCRdb table, and some are missing; sequencing was by immunoSEQ multiplex PCR. The table records more than 150,000 clones, around 87% of them present only once. The genes are TRBV30 and TRBJ1-2; D is uncertain. The sample comprised peripheral blood. This clonotype was sampled from a middle-aged man with active or convalescent COVID-19. In DNA, the CDR3 is TGTGCCTGGAGCACCGAGCCGCACTATGGCTACACCTTC. As protein: CAWSTEPHYGYTF.